Listed here is a single T cell receptor beta chain. Its antigen is as yet unknown. The data belong to a study of PD-1 blockade in classical Hodgkin lymphoma. At the level of the study: The study gave patients nivolumab 3 mg/kg intravenously every 2 weeks.

Time point in this sample: cycle 4 day 1 (C4D1), after 5 to 7 weeks of nivolumab. Every patient relapsed after autologous stem cell transplantation, and brentuximab vedotin exposure varied. When best responses were assessed, they were complete response, partial response or progressive disease. Regarding the study as a whole: Similar baseline diversity was found in complete responders and newly diagnosed patients.

Only in-frame clones appear in the TCRdb table, and some are missing; sequencing was by immunoSEQ multiplex PCR. The profile shows 50,000 to 65,000 clones, less than 95% of them singletons. Germline V lookup: CDR1 MNHNS, CDR2 SASEGT. The ends were cut back, 2 bases at V and 2 bases at J, with 8 bases in the middle. This CDR3 comprises 14 residues. This sequence joins TRBV6-1 and TRBJ2-3; D gene unclear. The sequenced sample was peripheral blood mononuclear cells (PBMCs), obtained before the fourth cycle of nivolumab. This sequence was found in a human donor with classical Hodgkin lymphoma. For the CDR3, the DNA is TGTGCCAGCAGTGAACAGTCGTTCACAGATACGCAGTATTTT. Translated: CASSEQSFTDTQYF.